These 27 T cell receptor beta chains were all obtained from the same sample, sequenced in a study of blood T cell repertoires in COVID-19. The table came from immunoSEQ multiplex PCR; TCRdb's copy has only in-frame clones and leaves some out. The data contain tens of thousands of clones, around 80% of them singletons. Sequencing was done on a sample of peripheral blood. Source of these receptors: a man between 65 and 85 years old with acute or convalescent COVID-19.

The chain links TRBV6-5 to TRBJ2-5, with 7 bases aligning to TRBD2. Germline assignment: CDR1 MNHEY and CDR2 SVGAGI. CDR3 length equals 16 residues. With V trimmed by 4 bases and J by 1 base, 9 bases remained unmatched. CDR3 sequence: CASSFPPGGGQETQYF. The CDR3 nucleotides read TGTGCCAGCAGTTTCCCCCCGGGGGGAGGCCAAGAGACCCAGTACTTC.

The V call is TRBV7-8, the J call TRBJ2-1; 8 bases map to TRBD1. CDR1 SGHVS and CDR2 FQNEAQ come from the germline V gene. The CDR3 loop spans 17 amino acids. The J segment lost 0 bases and the V segment lost 2 bases, leaving 6 bases of the junction unmatched. The CDR3 reads CASSLKGQAFSYNEQFF. The CDR3 DNA is TGTGCCAGCAGCTTAAAGGGACAGGCCTTCTCCTACAATGAGCAGTTCTTC.

This rearrangement joins TRBV6-5 to TRBJ2-3, with D unresolved. Trimming left V 7 bases short and J 4 bases short, with 6 bases between. Germline assignment: CDR1 MNHEY and CDR2 SVGAGI. CDR3 length: 11 residues. For the CDR3, the DNA is TGTGCCAGCAAACGGGCAGATACGCAGTATTTT. Amino acid sequence: CASKRADTQYF.

The V and J genes are TRBV2 and TRBJ2-3; D may be TRBD1 (5 bases). The ends were cut back, 3 bases at V and 0 bases at J, with 10 bases in the middle. Germline assignment: CDR1 SNHLY and CDR2 FYNNEI. This CDR3 has 15 residues. The CDR3 is CASSDRETSTDTQYF. DNA for the CDR3: TGTGCCAGCAGTGACAGGGAAACCAGCACAGATACGCAGTATTTT.

This chain connects TRBV28 to TRBJ2-7; D possibly corresponds to TRBD1 (5 bases). The CDR3 runs 15 residues. Per germline, CDR1 MDHEN and CDR2 SYDVKM. The germline V and J ends were trimmed by 1 base and 2 bases, with 12 bases remaining between them. The CDR3 coding sequence is TGTGCCAGCAGTTTATCGCAGGGCTTTACCTACGAGCAGTACTTC. This translates into CASSLSQGFTYEQYF.

The J gene is TRBJ1-3, the V gene TRBV11-2; the D is unclear. The CDR3 runs to 14 residues. Trimming removed 5 bases from V and 0 bases from J, with 8 bases in between. CDR1 is SGHAT, CDR2 FQNNGV, per germline. The CDR3 loop reads CASSQLLSGNTIYF. For the CDR3, the DNA is TGTGCCAGCAGCCAACTGCTCTCTGGAAACACCATATATTTT.

The V and J genes are TRBV3-1 (or the pseudogene TRBV3-2) and TRBJ1-2; 7 bases line up with TRBD1. The CDR3 contains 13 residues. Germline CDR1 LGHDT, CDR2 YNNKEL (reference sequence). Unmatched junction bases numbered 5, after V lost 4 bases and J lost 6 bases. As DNA, the CDR3 is TGTGCCAGCAGCCCGACAGGGAAGGATGGCTACACCTTC. Its protein product is CASSPTGKDGYTF.

CDR3 sequence (DNA): TGTGCCAGCAGCCCTGGACAGGGGTTAGGCGGGGAGCTGTTTTTT. Its translation is CASSPGQGLGGELFF. The rearrangement joins TRBV7-3 to TRBJ2-2; 9 bases line up with TRBD1. The CDR3 sequence is 15 residues long. Germline values: CDR1 SGHTA, CDR2 FQGTGA. Germline trimming cut 5 bases from V and 7 bases from J; bases unmatched to any gene: 8. The full variable domain, with the rest looked up from reference TRBV7-3 and TRBJ2-2, is GAGVSQTPSNKVTEKGKYVELRCDPISGHTALYWYRQSLGQGPEFLIYFQGTGAADDSGLPNDRFFAVRPEGSVSTLKIQRTERGDSAVYLCASSPGQGLGGELFFGEGSRLTVL.

The V and J genes are TRBV10-2 and TRBJ1-1, with D possibly matching TRBD1 (6 bases). Germline lookup yields CDR1 WSHSY and CDR2 SAAADI. The ends were cut back, 6 bases at V and 4 bases at J, with 12 bases in the middle. The CDR3 is made up of 13 amino acids. The chain's CDR3 is CASSPRGSTEAFF. CDR3 DNA sequence: TGCGCCAGCAGCCCCAGGGGCTCCACTGAAGCTTTCTTT.

CDR3 DNA sequence: TGTGCCAGCAGCTTAGACCTCACTAGCGGTGTTCGAGAGACCCAGTACTTC. It is translated as CASSLDLTSGVRETQYF. This sequence joins TRBV7-9 and TRBJ2-5, with TRBD2 matching over 8 bases. Germline V gives CDR1 SEHNR, CDR2 FQNEAQ (reference sequence). The CDR3 has 17 residues. The junction had 11 bases not matched to a gene; V was cut back by 1 base and J by 4 bases. Based on the CDR3 plus reference TRBV7-9 and TRBJ2-5, the full variable domain is DTGVSQNPRHKITKRGQNVTFRCDPISEHNRLYWYRQTLGQGPEFLTYFQNEAQLEKSRLLSDRFSAERPKGSFSTLEIQRTEQGDSAMYLCASSLDLTSGVRETQYFGPGTRLLVL.

The chain uses TRBV3-1 (or the pseudogene TRBV3-2) and TRBJ2-1, with D possibly TRBD2 on 6 matching bases. This CDR3 has 15 amino acids. V lost 4 bases and J lost 2, with 12 bases in between. CDR1 and CDR2 from the germline V gene are LGHDT and YNNKEL (reference sequence). The CDR3, as DNA: TGTGCCAGCAGCCCACGGCGGGGAGCCTACAATGAGCAGTTCTTC. Translating it yields CASSPRRGAYNEQFF.

This sequence joins TRBV7-2 and TRBJ2-1; D possibly corresponds to TRBD2 (7 bases). CDR3 size: 14 residues. Deletions cut 0 bases from V and 8 bases from J, with 11 bases between. The germline V gene has CDR1 SGHTA and CDR2 FQGNSA. CDR3: CASSLAGGLYEQFF. CDR3 coding DNA: TGTGCCAGCAGCTTAGCGGGGGGGCTTTATGAGCAGTTCTTC.

This clone was observed a few times. This rearrangement joins TRBV19 to TRBJ1-1, with TRBD1 as a possible D gene (5 bases). The length of the CDR3 is 15 residues. V dropped 7 bases and J dropped 4 bases, with 19 bases sitting between them. Germline V gene data show CDR1 as LNHDA and CDR2 as SQIVND (reference sequence). DNA of the CDR3: TGTGCCAGTACCCCACTCTCGGGGGGGGGCACTGAAGCTTTCTTT. Protein sequence: CASTPLSGGGTEAFF.

The chain has TRBV6-7 and TRBJ2-4; 8 nucleotides line up with TRBD1. TRBV6-7 is noted as an ORF with a role that remains uncertain. There are 17 residues in the CDR3. V lost 0 bases and J lost 2; bases outside the gene matches: 6. The CDR3 DNA is TGTGCCAGCAGTTACTCGAGGACAGGGCGTCCCAAAAACATTCAGTACTTC. Translating gives CASSYSRTGRPKNIQYF.

The J gene is TRBJ2-4, the V gene TRBV4-1; TRBD2 might be the D (6 bases). V lost 4 bases and J lost 7, with 17 bases in between. Germline CDR1 reads MGHRA; CDR2 reads YSYEKL. The CDR3 has 15 residues. Written as DNA, the CDR3 is TGCGCCAGCAGCCCGGAAGGGGACTTTGGGAACATTCAGTACTTC. Its protein product is CASSPEGDFGNIQYF.

This sequence joins TRBV3-1 (or the pseudogene TRBV3-2) and TRBJ1-2, with D possibly matching TRBD1 (6 bases). V was pared by 2 bases and J by 5 bases, with 15 bases between. The CDR3 is 15 amino acids. Germline assignment: CDR1 LGHDT and CDR2 YNNKEL (reference sequence). DNA for the CDR3: TGTGCCAGCAGCCAAACCACCTACAGGGAGTATGGCTACACCTTC. Translating gives CASSQTTYREYGYTF.

The chain has TRBV2 and TRBJ2-3; no clear D gene. Per germline, CDR1 SNHLY and CDR2 FYNNEI. V lost 1 base and J 4 bases, leaving 9 bases between the germline ends. The CDR3 has 14 residues. CDR3 nucleotides: TGTGCCAGCAGTGAAGACCTTGCGGCAGATACGCAGTATTTT. Translating it yields CASSEDLAADTQYF.

This clone has just one count. The V gene is TRBV7-8, the J gene TRBJ2-5; D gene unclear. Germline values: CDR1 SGHVS, CDR2 FQNEAQ. The CDR3 loop spans 13 amino acids. V was pared by 3 bases and J by 3 bases, with 8 bases between. Here the CDR3 DNA reads TGTGCCAGCAGCTTTGGTACGGAAGAGACCCAGTACTTC. This codes for CASSFGTEETQYF.

The rearrangement links TRBV28 to TRBJ1-2; D is unresolved. The CDR3 has 13 residues. The V and J ends lost 5 bases and 8 bases respectively, with 15 bases between them. The germline gives CDR1 MDHEN, CDR2 SYDVKM. CDR3 nucleotides: TGTGCCAGCAGTGCGGCACGTCTGTGGGGCTACACCTTC. Encoded protein: CASSAARLWGYTF.

The rearrangement joins TRBV4-1 to TRBJ2-2; 7 bases fit TRBD1. The CDR3 extends over 16 amino acids. Trimming at V came to 6 bases and at J to 1 base, leaving 8 bases not matched to a gene. In germline, CDR1 is MGHRA, CDR2 YSYEKL. The CDR3 region is CASRPNRGRNTGELFF. The DNA for the CDR3 is TGCGCCAGCAGACCTAACAGGGGACGGAACACCGGGGAGCTGTTTTTT.

The J gene is TRBJ1-2, the V gene TRBV28; 11 bases are a match to TRBD1. The CDR3 sequence is 19 residues long. After removal of 2 bases from V and 0 bases from J, the junction contained 11 bases not matched to a gene. CDR1 MDHEN and CDR2 SYDVKM come from the germline V gene. CDR3 nucleotide sequence: TGTGCCAGCAGTTTACCTCCCTATTCGGGACAGGGGGCTAACTATGGCTACACCTTC. Translation gives CASSLPPYSGQGANYGYTF.

The J gene is TRBJ1-1, the V gene TRBV29-1; D unclear. V was pared by 6 bases and J by 1 base, with 12 bases between. CDR1 and CDR2 (germline): SQVTM, ANQGSEA. CDR3 length: 13 amino acids. As DNA, the CDR3 is TGCAGCGTGGGGAGGGTGGGGAACACTGAAGCTTTCTTT. This translates into CSVGRVGNTEAFF.

The gene calls are TRBV6-5 and TRBJ2-5, with D perhaps TRBD1 (6 bases). V shed 2 bases and J shed 4 bases, with 14 bases lying between them. The CDR3 is 15 residues long. Germline assignment: CDR1 MNHEY and CDR2 SVGAGI. CDR3 protein: CASSYGTNEGETQYF. The DNA of the CDR3 is TGTGCCAGCAGTTACGGGACAAACGAGGGAGAGACCCAGTACTTC.

This chain connects TRBV10-3 to TRBJ2-5, with D tentatively TRBD1 (5 bases). Germline V gene data show CDR1 as ENHRY and CDR2 as SYGVKD. The CDR3 length is 13 residues. V was clipped by 6 bases and J by 4 bases, with 12 bases between them. The CDR3 protein is CAISGRTRETQYF. The DNA of the CDR3 is TGTGCCATCAGCGGTAGGACAAGAGAGACCCAGTACTTC.

In nucleotides, the CDR3 is TGTGCCAGCAGCATCCGTACTAATGGCTACACCTTC. It translates to CASSIRTNGYTF. The gene calls are TRBV28 and TRBJ1-2, with no clear D. V gave up 6 bases and J gave up 6 bases, with 11 bases separating them. This CDR3 has 12 amino acids. Germline V lookup: CDR1 MDHEN, CDR2 SYDVKM.

The rearrangement joins TRBV19 to TRBJ1-4; tentatively, D is TRBD1 (5 bases). The V gene's germline CDR1 is LNHDA and CDR2 SQIVND (reference sequence). The length of the CDR3 is 15 residues. The germline V and J ends were trimmed by 6 bases and 8 bases, with 19 bases remaining between them. The CDR3 reads CASSLTGGVGEKLFF. The CDR3 DNA reads TGTGCCAGTAGCCTCACGGGGGGGGTCGGCGAAAAACTGTTTTTT.

The J gene is TRBJ2-1, the V gene TRBV5-6; 7 bases line up with TRBD2. Germline V gene lookup returns CDR1 SGHDT and CDR2 YYEEEE. This CDR3 contains 16 residues. Unmatched junction bases numbered 5, after V lost 0 bases and J lost 2 bases. CDR3 bases: TGTGCCAGCAGCTTGGTTACGGGGGGTCCCTACAATGAGCAGTTCTTC. This gives the protein CASSLVTGGPYNEQFF.